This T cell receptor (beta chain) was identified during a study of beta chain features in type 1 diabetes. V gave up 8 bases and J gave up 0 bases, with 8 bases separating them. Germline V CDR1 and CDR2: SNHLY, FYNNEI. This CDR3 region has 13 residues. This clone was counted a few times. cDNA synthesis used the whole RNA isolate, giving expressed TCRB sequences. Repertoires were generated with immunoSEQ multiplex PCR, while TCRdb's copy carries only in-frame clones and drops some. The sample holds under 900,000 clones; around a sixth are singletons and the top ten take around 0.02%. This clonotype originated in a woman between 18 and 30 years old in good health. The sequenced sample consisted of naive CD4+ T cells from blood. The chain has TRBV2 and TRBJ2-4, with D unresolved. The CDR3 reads CASFYLAKNIQYF. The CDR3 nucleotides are TGTGCCAGCTTCTACCTAGCCAAAAACATTCAGTACTTC.